The rows below give T cell receptor beta chains drawn from one sample of a study of technical replicates of blood from a handful of donors. Sequencing used immunoSEQ multiplex PCR; TCRdb keeps in-frame clones, though not all of them. Here the sample spans 65,000 to 80,000 clones, roughly 98% being singletons. Sequencing input: T cells isolated from PBMCs. The source of these receptors is a human donor in good health. CDR3s include the opening cysteine and the closing phenylalanine or tryptophan. Each record gives: clone size, D gene, J gene, V gene, CDR3 protein, CDR3 DNA. The D gene is left open where the match is weak. Where a row states a size, it is once, few, many or the class of an expanded clone; other rows omit it.

- | - | TRBJ2-3 | TRBV5-8 | CASSFRLVRDTDTQYF | TGTGCCAGCAGCTTTAGACTAGTAAGGGACACAGATACGCAGTATTTT
- | - | TRBJ2-7 | TRBV27 | CASSLRSQGQNHEQYF | TGTGCCAGCAGTTTAAGGTCACAGGGACAAAACCACGAGCAGTACTTC
- | - | TRBJ2-7 | TRBV9 | CASSVAGLQYEQYF | TGTGCCAGCAGCGTAGCGGGACTCCAATACGAGCAGTACTTC
once | - | TRBJ2-5 | TRBV10-3 | CAISIRAGETQYF | TGTGCCATCAGTATCCGAGCGGGAGAGACCCAGTACTTC
- | - | TRBJ2-1 | TRBV11-3 | CASSLVAGLNNEQFF | TGTGCCAGCAGCTTAGTCGCGGGACTCAACAATGAGCAGTTCTTC
- | - | TRBJ1-5 | TRBV5-6 | CASSLPRDKHQPQHF | TGTGCCAGCAGCCTCCCCCGGGACAAACATCAGCCCCAGCATTTT
- | - | TRBJ2-7 | TRBV6-5 | CASSPGTSIYEQYF | TGTGCCAGCAGTCCCGGGACTTCTATATACGAGCAGTACTTC
- | - | TRBJ2-1 | TRBV11-3 | CASSLRGKHNEQFF | TGTGCCAGCAGCTTAAGAGGGAAACACAATGAGCAGTTCTTC
- | - | TRBJ2-1 | TRBV7-9 | CASSSFSPAGNEQFF | TGTGCCAGCAGCTCCTTTAGCCCGGCGGGGAATGAGCAGTTCTTC
- | - | TRBJ2-7 | TRBV6-5 | CASSARGPYEQYF | TGTGCCAGCAGTGCCCGAGGGCCGTACGAGCAGTACTTC
- | - | TRBJ1-1 | TRBV6-6 | CASSYRVPEAFF | TGTGCCAGCAGTTACCGGGTACCTGAAGCTTTCTTT
- | - | TRBJ2-5 | TRBV13 | CASNGAPQETQYF | TGTGCCAGCAATGGGGCTCCACAAGAGACCCAGTACTTC
- | TRBD2 | TRBJ2-4 | TRBV28 | CASSFREGIQYF | TGTGCCAGCAGTTTCCGGGAGGGCATTCAGTACTTC
- | - | TRBJ1-5 | TRBV19 | CASSIGPTGQPQHF | TGTGCCAGTAGTATAGGCCCAACGGGTCAGCCCCAGCATTTT
- | - | TRBJ1-1 | TRBV11-3 | CASSPSGRGNTEAFF | TGTGCCAGCAGTCCCAGCGGCAGGGGGAACACTGAAGCTTTCTTT
- | TRBD1 | TRBJ2-7 | TRBV6-4 | CASSELGTGSEQYF | TGTGCCAGCAGTGAACTAGGGACAGGGAGCGAGCAGTACTTC
few | - | TRBJ2-7 | TRBV9 | CASSVQHSSYEQYF | TGTGCCAGCAGCGTACAACACAGCTCCTACGAGCAGTACTTC
once | - | TRBJ1-1 | TRBV5-1 | CASSDMVSPDTEAFF | TGCGCCAGCAGCGATATGGTTTCCCCGGACACTGAAGCTTTCTTT
- | - | TRBJ1-5 | TRBV2 | CASGARADQPQHF | TGTGCCAGCGGGGCCAGGGCCGATCAGCCCCAGCATTTT
- | TRBD2 | TRBJ2-1 | TRBV4-1 | CASSQALAGYLMGNEQFF | TGCGCCAGCAGCCAAGCACTAGCGGGATACCTAATGGGCAATGAGCAGTTCTTC
- | - | TRBJ2-7 | TRBV29-1 | CSFWGGDSYEQYF | TGCAGCTTCTGGGGCGGGGACTCCTACGAGCAGTACTTC
once | TRBD2 | TRBJ2-2 | TRBV7-7 | CASSLTGAGPAGELFF | TGTGCTAGCAGCTTAACCGGAGCGGGGCCCGCCGGGGAGCTGTTTTTT
- | - | TRBJ1-4 | TRBV9 | CASSVDREGKLFF | TGTGCCAGCAGCGTAGACAGGGAAGGAAAACTGTTTTTT
- | TRBD2 | TRBJ2-1 | TRBV6-1 | CASSDTSGRNQFF | TGTGCCAGCAGTGACACTAGCGGGAGAAATCAGTTCTTC
- | - | TRBJ2-7 | TRBV7-9 | CASSLDSTYEQYF | TGTGCCAGCAGCTTAGACAGTACCTACGAGCAGTACTTC
- | - | TRBJ2-7 | TRBV19 | CASSITGIYEQYF | TGTGCCAGTAGTATAACAGGCATATACGAGCAGTACTTC
- | - | TRBJ2-2 | TRBV30 | CAWSWGGGELFF | TGTGCCTGGAGTTGGGGAGGCGGGGAGCTGTTTTTT
- | TRBD2 | TRBJ2-1 | TRBV30 | CGLAGYNEQFF | TGTGGACTAGCGGGTTACAATGAGCAGTTCTTC
- | - | TRBJ2-5 | TRBV30 | CAWMCQGGKETQYF | TGTGCCTGGATGTGCCAGGGAGGTAAAGAGACCCAGTACTTC
once | - | TRBJ2-2 | TRBV5-1 | CASSLDSITGELFF | TGCGCCAGCAGCTTGGACAGTATCACCGGGGAGCTGTTTTTT
- | - | TRBJ2-2 | TRBV7-8 | CASSFGWELFF | TGTGCCAGCAGCTTTGGCTGGGAGCTGTTTTTT
- | - | TRBJ2-7 | TRBV5-1 | CASSLQGEQYF | TGCGCCAGCAGCTTGCAGGGCGAGCAGTACTTC
- | TRBD1 | TRBJ1-4 | TRBV2 | CASRTPGQGRDEKLFF | TGTGCCAGCAGGACCCCGGGACAGGGGCGGGATGAAAAACTGTTTTTT
- | TRBD2 | TRBJ2-3 | TRBV4-2 | CASSQLLAGGPDTQYF | TGTGCCAGCAGCCAGTTACTAGCGGGAGGCCCAGATACGCAGTATTTT
- | TRBD1 | TRBJ2-7 | TRBV2 | CAGRDSLYEQYF | TGTGCCGGCCGGGACAGTCTTTACGAGCAGTACTTC
- | TRBD2 | TRBJ2-7 | TRBV9 | CASSFRTSGKLHEQYF | TGTGCCAGCAGCTTCCGGACTAGCGGGAAGCTACACGAGCAGTACTTC
- | TRBD2 | TRBJ2-7 | TRBV27 | CASSISGRHSYEQYF | TGTGCCAGCAGCATTAGCGGGAGGCACTCCTACGAGCAGTACTTC
- | - | TRBJ2-4 | TRBV6-1 | CASRQGGNIQYF | TGTGCCAGCAGACAGGGGGGGAACATTCAGTACTTC
- | - | TRBJ1-5 | TRBV30 | CAWNSGEYQPQHF | TGTGCCTGGAATTCAGGGGAATATCAGCCCCAGCATTTT
- | - | TRBJ1-2 | TRBV6-1 | CASSDNGYTF | TGTGCCAGCAGTGACAATGGCTACACCTTC
- | - | TRBJ1-2 | TRBV6-6 | CASSSQGDYGYTF | TGTGCCAGCAGTTCACAGGGAGACTATGGCTACACCTTC
- | - | TRBJ1-5 | TRBV9 | CASSVQGLDQPQHF | TGTGCCAGCAGCGTGCAGGGGCTAGATCAGCCCCAGCATTTT
once | - | TRBJ2-7 | TRBV29-1 | CSVEDTAGGNYEQYF | TGCAGCGTTGAAGATACGGCAGGGGGGAACTACGAGCAGTACTTC
- | TRBD2 | TRBJ2-7 | TRBV4-2 | CASSQGVYSGSGLYEQYF | TGTGCCAGCAGCCAAGGAGTGTATAGCGGGAGTGGTCTCTACGAGCAGTACTTC
- | - | TRBJ2-5 | TRBV5-1 | CASSLGSEMQETQYF | TGCGCCAGCAGCTTGGGGAGCGAGATGCAAGAGACCCAGTACTTC
- | - | TRBJ1-1 | TRBV10-3 | CAISDGGPENTEAFF | TGTGCCATCAGTGACGGGGGGCCGGAGAACACTGAAGCTTTCTTT
- | - | TRBJ1-1 | TRBV11-2 | CASSLDRSVSSANTEAFF | TGTGCCAGCAGCTTAGATCGGAGTGTATCCTCAGCGAACACTGAAGCTTTCTTT
- | TRBD1 | TRBJ2-3 | TRBV30 | CAWTPTGYADTQYF | TGTGCCTGGACCCCGACAGGGTACGCTGATACGCAGTATTTT
- | TRBD1 | TRBJ2-7 | TRBV5-1 | CASSGGQAAYEQYF | TGCGCCAGCAGCGGGGGACAGGCGGCCTACGAGCAGTACTTC
- | TRBD2 | TRBJ2-1 | TRBV25-1 | CASSEEVAGGNEQFF | TGTGCCAGCAGTGAAGAGGTAGCGGGAGGCAATGAGCAGTTCTTC
once | TRBD1 | TRBJ1-5 | TRBV10-2 | CASVTGYNQPQHF | TGCGCCAGCGTGACAGGGTACAATCAGCCCCAGCATTTT
- | TRBD2 | TRBJ2-7 | TRBV15 | CATSRGTSGYEQYF | TGTGCCACCAGCAGAGGGACTAGCGGCTACGAGCAGTACTTC